The present TCR beta chain was sequenced within a study of control samples from healthy donors and cancer patients. Clones were read by immunoSEQ multiplex PCR, and TCRdb kept only the in-frame ones, dropping some. The sample includes about 160,000 clones, 96% seen only once; the top ten take around 0.92%. J gave up 4 bases and V 3 bases, and 7 bases lay outside the gene matches. Germline assignment: CDR1 SGHRS and CDR2 YFSETQ. The CDR3 consists of 14 residues. The sequence derives from a woman in her twenties or thirties in good health. Sequenced: blood. This rearrangement joins TRBV5-1 to TRBJ2-7; 7 bases agree with TRBD2. CDR3 loop: CASSSTLGGYEQYF. In DNA form, the CDR3 reads TGCGCCAGCAGCTCGACCCTGGGGGGGTACGAGCAGTACTTC.